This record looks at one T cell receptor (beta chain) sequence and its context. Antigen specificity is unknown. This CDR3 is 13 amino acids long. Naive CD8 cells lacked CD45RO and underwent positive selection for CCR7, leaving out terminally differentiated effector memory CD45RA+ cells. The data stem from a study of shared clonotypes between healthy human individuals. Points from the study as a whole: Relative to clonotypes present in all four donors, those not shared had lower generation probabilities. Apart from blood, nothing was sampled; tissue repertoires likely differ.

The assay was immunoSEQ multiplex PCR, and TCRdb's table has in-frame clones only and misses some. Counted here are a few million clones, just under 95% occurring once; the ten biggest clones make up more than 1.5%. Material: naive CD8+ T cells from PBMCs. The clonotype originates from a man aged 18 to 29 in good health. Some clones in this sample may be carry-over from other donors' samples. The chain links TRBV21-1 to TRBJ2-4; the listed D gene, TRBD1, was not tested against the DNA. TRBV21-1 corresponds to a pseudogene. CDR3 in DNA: TGTGTGGAGGACAGGGGGCTAAAAAACATTCAGTACTTC. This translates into CVEDRGLKNIQYF.